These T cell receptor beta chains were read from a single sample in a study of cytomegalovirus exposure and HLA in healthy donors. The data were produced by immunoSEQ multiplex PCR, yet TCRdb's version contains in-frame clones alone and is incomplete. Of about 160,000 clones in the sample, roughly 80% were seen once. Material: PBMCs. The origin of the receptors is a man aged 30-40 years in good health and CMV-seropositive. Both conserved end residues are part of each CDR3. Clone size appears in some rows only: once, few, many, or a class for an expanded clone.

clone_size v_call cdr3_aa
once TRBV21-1 CASSKRRDRVNTGELFF
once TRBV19 CASSKLVAAPREANVLTF
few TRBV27 CASSLSRGARSPLHF
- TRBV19 CASSTRQGGYTF
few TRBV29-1 CSAGGSSGNTIYF
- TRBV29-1 CSADRDRSYNEQFF
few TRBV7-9 CASSLVGGQPQHF
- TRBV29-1 CSVGGSGDEKLFF
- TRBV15 CATSRARGFSGANVLTF
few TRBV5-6 CASSLVVGQGLNTGELFF
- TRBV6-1 CASSELGGEAFF
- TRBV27 CASSPRVGLYEQYF
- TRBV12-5 CASGLAGTISSYNEQFF
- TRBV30 CAWSTGSGYTF
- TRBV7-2 CASSLPITAEAFF
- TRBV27 CASSLAGTSVEQYF
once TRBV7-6 CASSPSVNTEAFF
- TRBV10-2 CASSVTGTLHGNTIYF
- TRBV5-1 CASSLDVETGDEKLFF
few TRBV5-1 CASSLAGNNEQFF
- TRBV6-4 CASSESSGGKDTQYF
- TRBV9 CASSDGQSSRGYTF
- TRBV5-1 CASSLDSYNSPLHF
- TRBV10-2 CASTFTLTGQETQYF
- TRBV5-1 CASSSGDRGAGEQFF
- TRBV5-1 CASSLVSGGAVDTQYF
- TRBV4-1 CASSQVRQGDEETQYF